Listed here is a single T cell receptor beta chain. This clonotype was observed a few times. The antigen it recognizes is unknown. Base qualities are missing; no much larger clone stands one base away. All donors were healthy Caucasians. Three unrelated non-twin adults were additionally sequenced: a male aged 18 to 30, a male aged 50 to 60 and a female aged 50 to 60. Using Miltenyi CD45RO+ enrichment and human naive T-cell isolation kits, memory (CD45RO+) and naive T cells were isolated from PBMC. Trimming leaves V shorter by 5 bases and J shorter by 5 bases, with the junction holding 8 bases beyond the gene matches. The CDR3 measures 15 amino acids from cysteine to phenylalanine. Only the CDR3 part of the read is kept: 45 bases, read in frame from the first base. Sequences SGHTA (CDR1) and FQGNSA (CDR2) are obtained from the germline V gene. The sample comes from a study of identical twins (TCRdb year 2016). For the wider study: To test whether fetal clonotypes persist, the study used deep sequencing on TCR alpha and beta repertoires from monozygotic twins, unrelated adults of various ages, and cord blood. To rule out contamination, the twin experiments were replicated at different times with different library preparation protocols.

Points the paper makes about the study in general: Because the same donors could not be followed over many years, the conclusions relied on cross-sectional statistical analysis. Invariant T cells such as MAIT and iNKT could partly confound zero-insertion analyses, though diverse VJ usage argued against this for most clonotypes. The excess sharing between twins in beta out-of-frame sequences was weaker because fewer shared sequences reduced the signal-to-noise ratio. Fewer insertions were carried by abundant cord blood beta clonotypes, a similar but weaker trend appeared in young adult naive repertoires, and no such trend appeared in memory repertoires. Out-of-frame TCR alpha sequences shared between twins showed an excess of low generation-probability sequences compared with coincidental sharing between unrelated individuals. In monozygotic twins, out-of-frame TCR alpha sharing was systematically underestimated by recombination models, although the models agreed with sharing between unrelated individuals.

The library was obtained by 5' RACE. TCRdb shows the sequencer as Illumina HiSeq 2000. A universal primer binding site was added through template switching, and the final cDNA carried a unique molecular identifier so that TCR cDNA molecules could be counted accurately. Specific primers in the conserved constant-segment region were used to synthesize first-strand cDNA for the TCR alpha and beta chains. To control for contamination, every cDNA library was double barcoded, receiving both a SMART-Mk sample barcode and Illumina barcodes. TruSeq adapter sequences along with Illumina sample barcodes were introduced in two successive PCR steps. The TCR alpha and beta cDNA libraries were sequenced on the Illumina HiSeq platform using custom primers. Under the source paper's analysis protocol: Raw reads were processed with MiGEC to extract unique molecular identifiers, and MiXCR was used to determine CDR3 positions. Recombination models were inferred per individual with the repgenHMM and IGoR tools using an EM algorithm. Shared clonotype analysis was performed with the tcR package in R, normalizing sharing by the product of cloneset sizes. To study raw recombination without the effects of thymic and clonal selection, out-of-frame nonproductive sequences were analyzed. In-frame beta chains were kept once TCRdb had trimmed the public reads at Q25 with fastp and called clones with MiXCR. CDR3 protein duplicates are merged, each entry listing the most common genes and DNA. TCRdb assigned the V and J calls; the authors' analysis was not used. The sample table contains around 670,000 distinct CDR3 sequences; only one count was recorded for 5.5% to 6.5% of them. Clones ranked in the top ten supply roughly 1.8% of the sample.

Sequencing used naive T cells sorted from blood. The meaning of the sample's cell subset or site label: cells isolated with a human naive T-cell isolation kit. This chain is built from TRBV7-2 and TRBJ1-2; 10 junctional bases match TRBD1. This sequence originates from a man younger than 35 in good health. The CDR3 amino acid sequence is: CASSPRQGAGYGYTF. In nucleotide form, the sequence is TGTGCCAGCAGCCCGAGACAGGGGGCAGGATATGGCTACACCTTC.